These 8 T cell receptor beta chains originate from one sample sequenced in a study of blood T cell repertoires in COVID-19. TCRdb keeps only in-frame clones here, not all; method: immunoSEQ multiplex PCR. The data contain a few hundred thousand clones, 85% of them singletons. The sequencing input was peripheral blood. These receptors were taken from a woman in her late teens or twenties with acute or convalescent COVID-19.

Only a few counts were recorded for this clone. J is TRBJ1-6 and V is TRBV18, with D uncertain. The CDR3 totals 14 residues. CDR1 and CDR2 (germline): KGHSH, LQKENI. Trimming removed 5 bases at V and 10 bases at J, with 15 bases between. The CDR3 loop is CASSETTGRSPLHF. For the CDR3, the DNA is TGTGCCAGCTCAGAAACAACGGGGAGGTCACCCCTCCACTTT.

CDR3 in DNA: TGTGCCAGCAGTGAGCTTGACAGGCCCCATGAAGCTTTCTTT. It codes for CASSELDRPHEAFF. The gene calls are TRBV25-1 and TRBJ1-1; possibly TRBD1 for D (6 bases). The V end lost 3 bases, the J end lost 7 bases, and 15 bases lay between the germline ends. The CDR3 runs 14 residues. Germline V gene lookup returns CDR1 MGHDK and CDR2 SYGVNS.

The chain uses TRBV7-3 and TRBJ2-7; 9 nucleotides line up with TRBD2. Germline V gene sequence: CDR1 SGHTA, CDR2 FQGTGA. The junction had 6 bases not matched to a gene; V was cut back by 1 base and J by 5 bases. This CDR3 has 15 amino acids. The DNA of the CDR3 is TGTGCCAGCAGCTTAAGTAGCGGGAGAAATGACGAGCAGTACTTC. Translated, it gives CASSLSSGRNDEQYF.

This chain uses TRBV7-6 with TRBJ2-3, with 12 nucleotides matching TRBD2. The germline CDR1 and CDR2 sequences are SGHVS and FNYEAQ. CDR3 length equals 16 residues. The V segment lost 5 bases and the J segment 4 bases; nucleotides outside the gene matches: 7. The CDR3 loop reads CASSLELAGGSDTQYF. The CDR3 DNA sequence: TGTGCCAGCAGCCTGGAGCTAGCGGGAGGGTCAGATACGCAGTATTTT.

This clone turned up a few times. V and J are TRBV6-6 and TRBJ2-3; TRBD2 matches 8 bases. CDR1 is MNHNY, CDR2 SVGAGI, per germline (reference sequence). V lost 0 bases to trimming and J lost 12 bases; unmatched junction nucleotides: 11. This CDR3 is 15 amino acids long. The CDR3 DNA follows: TGTGCCAGCAGTTACTCGGGGACCTCGGGGGGGACCCAGTATTTT. Translation: CASSYSGTSGGTQYF.

The CDR3 DNA is TGTGCCAGCAGCAAAGGCCGGACTAGCGGGATCGATGATGAGCAGTTCTTC. Translating gives CASSKGRTSGIDDEQFF. The chain combines TRBV21-1 with TRBJ2-1; the DNA was not used to check the table's D call, TRBD2. TRBV21-1 is a known pseudogene. The CDR3 is 17 amino acids.

V and J are TRBV6-1 and TRBJ1-3; D ambiguous. Trimming removed 3 bases at V and 3 bases at J, with 9 bases between. CDR3 length equals 14 residues. Germline V lookup: CDR1 MNHNS, CDR2 SASEGT. DNA of the CDR3: TGTGCCAGCAGTGAGCCGGGTAGTGGAAACACCATATATTTT. It is translated as CASSEPGSGNTIYF.

The table lists this clone with a count of one. The V gene is TRBV4-2, the J gene TRBJ1-6; 9 positions agree with TRBD1. Germline V CDR1 and CDR2: LGHNA, YNFKEQ. J gave up 7 bases and V 3 bases, and 4 bases lay outside the gene matches. The CDR3 covers 15 residues. The CDR3 sequence is CASSQPGTGNSPLHF. CDR3 DNA: TGTGCCAGCAGCCAGCCCGGGACAGGGAATTCACCCCTCCACTTT.